Given below is one TCR beta chain in context. Its antigen is as yet unknown. Mismatch with germline at one junction end may stem from a read error. For blood RNA, unsorted whole blood served as the source, and germline DNA was extracted too. CDR3 length: 12 amino acids. CDR1 MNHEY and CDR2 SVGEGT come from the germline V gene. The sample comes from a study of tumor-infiltrating lymphocytes in primary liver carcinoma. Study conclusions and caveats: Since the samples were bulk and unsorted, the CD4+ and CD8+ repertoires were not compared.

Priming with a constant-region primer yielded TCR beta cDNA from about 480 ng total RNA. Slightly modified ARM-PCR served as the procedure for the TCR beta libraries. These libraries came from three rounds of nested multiplex PCR. A C-beta reverse primer was combined with TRBV1-TRBV30 forward primers in the first two PCR rounds, and each round had 9 to 10 cycles. TCRdb reanalysed the multiplex PCR reads using MiXCR and keeps one entry per CDR3 protein. The repertoire includes fewer than 350,000 distinct CDR3 sequences, 65% of them detected once, and more than 8.5% sits in the top ten. The receptor's source is a man in his forties with primary liver carcinoma and hepatitis B virus infection. The chain joins TRBV6-2 or TRBV6-3 to TRBJ2-5, with unresolved D. Material for sequencing was peripheral blood. The CDR3 reads CTSRPSGETQYF. CDR3 nucleotides: TGTACCAGCCGTCCGTCTGGGGAGACCCAGTACTTC.